This TCR beta chain was found in a study of shared clonotypes between healthy human individuals. Overall study: Each donor's CD8 memory used one plate, CD8 naive two, each CD4 subset three.

Notes on this clone: The antigen is undetermined.

The run depth of the assay was deep. The repertoire was sequenced with immunoSEQ multiplex PCR; TCRdb's copy has only in-frame clones and lacks some. The sample holds over 2 million clones, about 95% seen once. From germline, CDR1 is MNHNS and CDR2 SASEGT. With 4 bases removed from V and 7 bases from J, the gap between germline ends came to 16 bases. This CDR3 spans 15 amino acids. Findings and caveats of the study: Tissue TCR repertoires likely differ from these blood-only repertoires.

This chain links TRBV6-1 with TRBJ1-4; D might be TRBD1 (6 bases). The TCR originated in a man aged 18-30 years in good health. Sequencing was performed on naive CD4+ T cells sorted from blood. Described subset: CD45RA+ positively selected. In DNA form, the CDR3 reads TGTGCCAGCAGTGGTTTGTTAGGGGGTTTTGAAAAACTGTTTTTT. This translates into CASSGLLGGFEKLFF.